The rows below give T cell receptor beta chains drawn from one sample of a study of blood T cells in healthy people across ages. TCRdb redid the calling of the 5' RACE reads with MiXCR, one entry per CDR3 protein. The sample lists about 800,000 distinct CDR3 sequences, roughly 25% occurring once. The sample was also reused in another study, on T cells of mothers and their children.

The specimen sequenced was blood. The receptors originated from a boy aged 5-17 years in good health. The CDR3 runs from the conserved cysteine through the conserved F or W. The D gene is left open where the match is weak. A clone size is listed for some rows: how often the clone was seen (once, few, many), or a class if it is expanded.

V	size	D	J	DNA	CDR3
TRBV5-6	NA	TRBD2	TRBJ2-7	TGTGCCAGCAGCCCACCGACTAGCGGGGTTGACGAGCAGTACTTC	CASSPPTSGVDEQYF
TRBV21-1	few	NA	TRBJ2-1	TGTGCCAGCAGCAAAGAGGGGAACAATGAGCAGTTCTTC	CASSKEGNNEQFF
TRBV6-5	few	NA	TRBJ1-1	TGTGCCAGCAAATCGAACGGGTACACTGAAGCTTTCTTT	CASKSNGYTEAFF
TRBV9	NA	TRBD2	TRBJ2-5	TGTGCCAGCAGCGTAGAAGGGACTATCCAAGAGACCCAGTACTTC	CASSVEGTIQETQYF
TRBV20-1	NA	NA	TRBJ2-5	TGCAGTGCTCTCCTAGATATTCAAGAGACCCAGTACTTC	CSALLDIQETQYF
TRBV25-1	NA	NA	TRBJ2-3	TGTGCCAGCAGTGATGCGGGACCGCAGGCGACAGATACGCAGTATTTT	CASSDAGPQATDTQYF
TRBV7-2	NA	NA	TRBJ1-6	TGTGCCAGCAGCTTAGGAGGATCCTATTCACCCCTCCACTTT	CASSLGGSYSPLHF
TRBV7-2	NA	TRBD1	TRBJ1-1	TGTGCCAGCAGCCCAGGACAGGGATGGGGCACTGAAGCTTTCTTT	CASSPGQGWGTEAFF
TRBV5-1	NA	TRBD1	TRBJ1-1	TGTGCCAGCAGCGATCCAGGGGGTAGGGGTGAAGCTTTCTTT	CASSDPGGRGEAFF
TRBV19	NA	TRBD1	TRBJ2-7	TGTGCCAGTAGTATATGGCAGGGGGCCTACGAGCAGTACTTC	CASSIWQGAYEQYF
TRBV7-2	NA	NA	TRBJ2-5	TGTGCCAGCACTCCTGGGACGACGGGGACCCAGTACTTC	CASTPGTTGTQYF
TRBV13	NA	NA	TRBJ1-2	TGTGCCAGCAGCTTGCAACAGGGTTGGGATGGCTACACCTTC	CASSLQQGWDGYTF
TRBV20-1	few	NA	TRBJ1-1	TGCAGTGCTAGAATATATTCGAACACTGAAGCTTTCTTT	CSARIYSNTEAFF
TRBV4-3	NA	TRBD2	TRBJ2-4	TGCGCCAGCAGCCAAGATGGTTCCGGGAGGGAAAACATTCAGTACTTC	CASSQDGSGRENIQYF
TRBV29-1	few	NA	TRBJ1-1	TGCAGCGTTGTTCCGGGAGGGATGAACACTGAAGCTTTCTTT	CSVVPGGMNTEAFF
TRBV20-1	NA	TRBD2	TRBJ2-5	TGCAGTGCTAGTGGGGTTAATAGCGGGGGTGAGACCCAGTACTTC	CSASGVNSGGETQYF
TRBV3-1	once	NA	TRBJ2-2	TGTGCCAGCATCGCCCCCGACGGGGAGCTGTTTTTT	CASIAPDGELFF
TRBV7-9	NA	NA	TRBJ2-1	TGTGCCAGCAGCCCCCAGGGGAGGTCCTACAATGAGCAGTTCTTC	CASSPQGRSYNEQFF
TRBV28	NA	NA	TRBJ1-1	TGTGCCAGCCTCGATATGATGAACACTGAAGCTTTCTTT	CASLDMMNTEAFF
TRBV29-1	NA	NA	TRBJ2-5	TGCAGCGTTGAGGGGTATTTTGAGACCCAGTACTTC	CSVEGYFETQYF
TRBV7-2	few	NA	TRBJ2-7	TGTGCCAGCAGACGGGACTTCGGGGCCTCCTACGAGCAGTACTTC	CASRRDFGASYEQYF